These 10 T cell receptor beta chains share one sample of origin, sequenced in a study of blood T cell repertoires in COVID-19. Repertoires were generated with immunoSEQ multiplex PCR, while TCRdb's copy carries only in-frame clones and drops some. Of a few hundred thousand clones detected, 89% appear once; the ten largest clones hold about 3%. Sequences were obtained from peripheral blood. Receptors originate from a woman aged 25 to 39 with COVID-19, enrolled during active disease.

This clone was detected only once. The V call is TRBV2, the J call TRBJ2-2; 9 bases align to TRBD2. Per germline, CDR1 SNHLY and CDR2 FYNNEI. Trimming cost V 10 bases and J 1 base; bases outside gene matches: 7. There are 15 residues in the CDR3. Here the CDR3 reads CATLRGGVNTGELFF. In DNA, the CDR3 is TGTGCCACGCTGCGCGGGGGGGTGAACACCGGGGAGCTGTTTTTT.

The gene calls are TRBV9 and TRBJ1-6; TRBD1 matches 8 bases. The length of the CDR3 is 15 residues. V lost 2 bases, J lost 10 bases, and 8 bases stayed unmatched. The V gene's germline CDR1 is SGDLS and CDR2 YYNGEE. CDR3 sequence reads: CASSVGDRNQSPLHF. The CDR3 DNA reads as TGTGCCAGCAGCGTGGGGGACAGGAACCAATCACCCCTCCACTTT.

V gene TRBV7-9 combines with J gene TRBJ2-7, with D possibly matching TRBD2 (6 bases). The ends were cut back, 2 bases at V and 3 bases at J, with 17 bases in the middle. The CDR3 extends over 16 amino acids. CDR1 and CDR2 from the germline V gene are SEHNR and FQNEAQ (reference sequence). The CDR3 loop is CASSLLGGDPNYEQYV. In DNA form, the CDR3 reads TGTGCCAGCAGCTTACTTGGCGGGGACCCGAACTACGAGCAGTACGTC.

J is TRBJ2-6 and V is TRBV7-2, with unresolved D. The CDR3 extends over 17 amino acids. V was pared by 1 base and J by 0 bases, with 10 bases between. Germline CDR1 and CDR2: SGHTA and FQGNSA. The CDR3 DNA reads TGTGCCAGCAGCTTAGGGGCAGCTATCTCTGGGGCCAACGTCCTGACTTTC. It yields the protein CASSLGAAISGANVLTF.

The rearrangement uses TRBV11-3 and TRBJ2-2, with 11 bases fitting TRBD2. Germline trimming cut 5 bases from V and 3 bases from J; bases unmatched to any gene: 14. Germline loops: CDR1 SGHNT, CDR2 YENEEA. This CDR3 has 19 residues. The CDR3: CASSLISPLAGADTGELFF. CDR3 nucleotide sequence: TGTGCCAGCAGCCTTATTTCCCCACTAGCGGGAGCCGACACCGGGGAGCTGTTTTTT.

The V call is TRBV4-2, the J call TRBJ1-4; tentative D call: TRBD1 (6 bases). This CDR3 is 17 amino acids long. CDR1 and CDR2 (germline): LGHNA, YNFKEQ. V was clipped by 0 bases and J by 8 bases, with 19 bases between them. The DNA of the CDR3 is TGTGCCAGCAGCCAAGATGAACCGGGGGGGGCGAGGGAAAAACTGTTTTTT. This translates into CASSQDEPGGAREKLFF.

This clone occurred a few times. The V gene is TRBV28, the J gene TRBJ2-4; 9 bases fit TRBD2. Unmatched junction bases numbered 7, after V lost 4 bases and J lost 9 bases. The CDR3 is 14 residues long. Looked up from germline, CDR1 is MDHEN and CDR2 is SYDVKM. CDR3 sequence: CASSSAGGSGIQYF. The CDR3 region has the DNA TGTGCCAGCAGTTCAGCGGGGGGATCGGGCATTCAGTACTTC. Using reference TRBV28 and TRBJ2-4 for the parts outside the CDR3, the full variable domain is DVKVTQSSRYLVKRTGEKVFLECVQDMDHENMFWYRQDPGLGLRLIYFSYDVKMKEKGDIPEGYSVSREKKERFSLILESASTNQTSMYLCASSSAGGSGIQYFGAGTRLSVL.

J is TRBJ2-3 and V is TRBV10-3; 9 bases are a match to TRBD2. The CDR3 totals 17 residues. In germline, CDR1 is ENHRY, CDR2 SYGVKD. J was trimmed by 5 bases and V by 2 bases; bases with no gene match: 11. The CDR3 coding sequence is TGTGCCATCAGTGAGGGGAAGACTAGCGGAGGGGGAGATACGCAGTATTTT. Translating it yields CAISEGKTSGGGDTQYF.

The chain recombines TRBV4-2 with TRBJ2-3, with 9 bases that match TRBD2. The CDR3 sequence is 17 residues long. Per the germline V gene, CDR1 is LGHNA and CDR2 is YNFKEQ. The V and J ends lost 1 base and 2 bases, in that order; junction bases with no gene match: 7. The CDR3 protein is CASSQGVAGDPTDTQYF. The CDR3 DNA is TGTGCCAGCAGCCAAGGCGTAGCGGGGGACCCCACAGATACGCAGTATTTT.

The J gene is TRBJ2-3, the V gene TRBV6-1, with a tentative D call TRBD2 (5 bases). V shed 3 bases and J shed 8 bases, with 6 bases lying between them. CDR1 and CDR2 (germline): MNHNS, SASEGT. The CDR3 is 11 residues long. Here the CDR3 reads CASSDGVTQYF. The CDR3 bases are TGTGCCAGCAGTGACGGGGTTACGCAGTATTTT.